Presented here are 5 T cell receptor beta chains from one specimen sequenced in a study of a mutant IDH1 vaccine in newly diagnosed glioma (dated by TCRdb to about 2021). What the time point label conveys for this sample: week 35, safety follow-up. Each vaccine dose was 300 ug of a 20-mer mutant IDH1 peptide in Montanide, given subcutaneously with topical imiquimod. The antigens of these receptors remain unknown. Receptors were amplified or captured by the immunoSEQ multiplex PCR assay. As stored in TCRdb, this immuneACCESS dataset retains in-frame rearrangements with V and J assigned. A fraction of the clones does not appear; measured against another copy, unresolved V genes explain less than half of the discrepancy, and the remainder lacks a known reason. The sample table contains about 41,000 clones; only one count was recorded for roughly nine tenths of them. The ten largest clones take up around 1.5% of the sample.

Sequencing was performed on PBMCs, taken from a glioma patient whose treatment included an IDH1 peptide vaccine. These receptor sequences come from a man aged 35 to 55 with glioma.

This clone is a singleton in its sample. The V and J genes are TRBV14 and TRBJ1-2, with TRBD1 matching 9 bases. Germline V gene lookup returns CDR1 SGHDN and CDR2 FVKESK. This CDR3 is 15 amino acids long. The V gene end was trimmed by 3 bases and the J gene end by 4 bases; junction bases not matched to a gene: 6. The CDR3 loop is CASSHPGQGVYGYTF. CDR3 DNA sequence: TGTGCCAGCAGCCATCCGGGACAGGGCGTCTATGGCTACACCTTC.

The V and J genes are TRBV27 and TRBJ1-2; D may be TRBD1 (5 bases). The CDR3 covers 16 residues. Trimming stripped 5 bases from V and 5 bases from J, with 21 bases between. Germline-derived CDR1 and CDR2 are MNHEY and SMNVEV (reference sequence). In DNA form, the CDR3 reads TGTGCCAGCAGTCTCACCCCTTCGGGGCAGCAATATGGCTACACCTTC. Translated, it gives CASSLTPSGQQYGYTF.

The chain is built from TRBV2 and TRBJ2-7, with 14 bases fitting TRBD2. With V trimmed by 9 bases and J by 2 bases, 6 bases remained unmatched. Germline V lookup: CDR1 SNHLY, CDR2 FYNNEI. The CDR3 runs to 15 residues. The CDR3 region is CASTGLAGETYEQYF. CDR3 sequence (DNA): TGTGCCAGTACGGGACTAGCGGGAGAAACCTACGAGCAGTACTTC.

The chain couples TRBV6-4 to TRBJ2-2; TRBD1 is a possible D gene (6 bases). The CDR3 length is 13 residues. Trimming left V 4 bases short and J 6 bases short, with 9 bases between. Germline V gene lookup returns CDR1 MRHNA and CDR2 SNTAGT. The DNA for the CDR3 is TGTGCCAGCAGTGCCACAGGGCCCGGGGAGCTGTTTTTT. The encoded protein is CASSATGPGELFF.

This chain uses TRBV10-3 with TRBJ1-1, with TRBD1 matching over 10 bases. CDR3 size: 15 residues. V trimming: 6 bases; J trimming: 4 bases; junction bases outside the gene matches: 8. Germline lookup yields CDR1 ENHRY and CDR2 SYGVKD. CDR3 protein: CAIRADRGPGTEAFF. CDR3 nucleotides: TGTGCCATCAGAGCCGACAGGGGGCCGGGCACTGAAGCTTTCTTT.